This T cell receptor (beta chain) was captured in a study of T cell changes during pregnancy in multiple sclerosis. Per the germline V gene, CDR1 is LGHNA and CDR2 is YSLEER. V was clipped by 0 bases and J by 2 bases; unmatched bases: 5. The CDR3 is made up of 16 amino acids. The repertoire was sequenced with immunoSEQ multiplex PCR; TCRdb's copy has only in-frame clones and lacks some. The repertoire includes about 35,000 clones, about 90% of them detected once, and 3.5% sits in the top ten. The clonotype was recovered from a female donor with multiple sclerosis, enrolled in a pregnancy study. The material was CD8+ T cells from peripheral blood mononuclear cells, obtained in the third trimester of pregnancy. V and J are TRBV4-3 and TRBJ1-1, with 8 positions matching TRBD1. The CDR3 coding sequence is TGCGCCAGCAGCCAAGACGGAACAGGGGGTAACACTGAAGCTTTCTTT. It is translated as CASSQDGTGGNTEAFF.